Following are 14 T cell receptor beta chains from one sample sequenced in a study of T cells after yellow fever vaccination. TCRdb redid the calling of the 5' RACE reads with MiXCR, one entry per CDR3 protein. The data contain some 400,000 distinct CDR3 sequences, 6% to 8% of them singletons. Specimen: PBMCs, collected 5 days after the yellow fever booster vaccination. Source of these receptors: a man aged 25 to 40 who received the YFV17D yellow fever vaccine.

This clonotype was picked up a small number of times. The V gene is TRBV6-1, the J gene TRBJ1-1; D not resolved. The CDR3 extends over 13 amino acids. Trimming took off 4 bases at V and 0 bases at J, with 6 bases between the two ends. Germline loops: CDR1 MNHNS, CDR2 SASEGT. Here the CDR3 reads CASSASVNTEAFF. The CDR3 DNA sequence: TGTGCCAGCAGTGCATCAGTGAACACTGAAGCTTTCTTT.

In this sample, this clonotype turned up a few times. The rearrangement links TRBV5-6 to TRBJ2-1, with D uncertain. This CDR3 comprises 13 residues. Germline CDR1 and CDR2: SGHDT and YYEEEE. The ends were cut back, 1 base at V and 7 bases at J, with 9 bases in the middle. In nucleotides, the CDR3 is TGTGCCAGCAGCTTGCGACTCCGAAATGAGCAGTTCTTC. This gives the protein CASSLRLRNEQFF.

Note on this clonotype: This may be a read error, as it is one base from a much larger clone. This chain connects TRBV24-1 to TRBJ2-1; tentative D call: TRBD2 (5 bases). The germline gives CDR1 KGHDR, CDR2 SFDVKD. With 4 bases removed from V and 9 bases from J, the gap between germline ends came to 15 bases. The CDR3 contains 14 residues. CDR3 in amino acids: CATSDALGVGEQFF. In DNA form, the CDR3 reads TGTGCCACCAGTGACGCCTTGGGAGTGGGTGAGCAGTTCTTC.

The CDR3 nucleotides are TGTGCCAGCAGTCCCCCCACGGGCTCTAGGGAGCAGTTCTTC. Translated: CASSPPTGSREQFF. The V and J genes are TRBV6-1 and TRBJ2-1; D remains ambiguous. The V and J ends lost 5 bases and 10 bases respectively, with 18 bases between them. Germline CDR1 MNHNS, CDR2 SASEGT. CDR3 size: 14 residues.

This clonotype has just one count. The chain has TRBV5-1 and TRBJ2-7; tentatively, D is TRBD2 (5 bases). CDR3 size: 14 residues. CDR1 SGHRS and CDR2 YFSETQ come from the germline V gene. Trimming took off 0 bases at V and 6 bases at J, with 13 bases between the two ends. DNA for the CDR3: TGCGCCAGCAGCTTGGGGGAGCTGGTAAGCGAGCAGTACTTC. This codes for CASSLGELVSEQYF. Drawing the rest from reference TRBV5-1 and TRBJ2-7, the complete variable domain is KAGVTQTPRYLIKTRGQQVTLSCSPISGHRSVSWYQQTPGQGLQFLFEYFSETQRNKGNFPGRFSGRQFSNSRSEMNVSTLELGDSALYLCASSLGELVSEQYFGPGTRLTVT.

This clonotype showed up many times. The chain employs TRBV12-3 or TRBV12-4 and TRBJ2-7; D call uncertain. Trimming shortened V by 0 bases and J by 4 bases, and 4 bases separated the two germline ends. CDR3 length equals 12 residues. The chain's CDR3 is CASSLAFYEQYF. The CDR3 bases are TGTGCCAGCAGTTTAGCATTTTACGAGCAGTACTTC.

The genes are TRBV12-3 or TRBV12-4 and TRBJ2-1; no reliable D call. Trimming took off 3 bases at V and 7 bases at J, with 16 bases between the two ends. The CDR3 has 15 residues. The CDR3 DNA follows: TGTGCCAGCAGTTTTGGCAGGACGGCTGGTAATGAGCAGTTCTTC. It codes for CASSFGRTAGNEQFF.

A note on this clonotype: Given a much more abundant clone one base away, this may be a read error. This chain uses TRBV10-3 with TRBJ2-3, with 8 bases that match TRBD2. With 6 bases clipped from V and 8 bases from J, the junction kept 13 bases outside the gene matches. The CDR3 consists of 15 residues. Germline V gene sequence: CDR1 ENHRY, CDR2 SYGVKD. The CDR3 nucleotides are TGTGCCATCAGGGGTCTAGCGGGCGATGGGGTTACGCAGTATTTT. Protein product: CAIRGLAGDGVTQYF.

The chain links TRBV30 to TRBJ2-6, with no clear D. The CDR3 runs to 16 residues. V lost 0 bases, J lost 0 bases, and 9 bases lay in between. The germline CDR1 and CDR2 sequences are GTSNPN and SVGIG (reference sequence). CDR3 DNA: TGTGCCTGGAGTGTACCGATTAGCTCTGGGGCCAACGTCCTGACTTTC. Its protein product is CAWSVPISSGANVLTF.

A note on this clonotype: A much more abundant neighbour one base away suggests this may be a read error. The chain is built from TRBV6-5 and TRBJ2-2; D might be TRBD2 (5 bases). The CDR3 loop spans 18 amino acids. Looked up from germline, CDR1 is MNHEY and CDR2 is SVGAGI. DNA for the CDR3: TGTGCCAGCAGTTTACGTCCGACGGGTTCTGAAGGAACCGGGGAGATGTTTTTT. Residues: CASSLRPTGSEGTGEMFF.

This clonotype was detected only a few times. The V gene is TRBV29-1, the J gene TRBJ2-1, with D possibly TRBD2 on 7 matching bases. Per the germline V gene, CDR1 is SQVTM and CDR2 is ANQGSEA. Trimming cost V 4 bases and J 6 bases, with 25 bases left between them. The CDR3 consists of 17 residues. CDR3 loop: CSVVPPRGGPGVNEQFF. Here the CDR3 DNA reads TGCAGCGTTGTCCCTCCCAGGGGAGGGCCGGGTGTCAATGAGCAGTTCTTC.

This clonotype has more than one count but fewer than ten. The chain has TRBV7-2 and TRBJ1-2; TRBD1 might be the D (6 bases). V lost 3 bases and J 7 bases, leaving 9 bases between the germline ends. CDR1 and CDR2 from the germline V gene are SGHTA and FQGNSA. The CDR3 runs to 12 residues. CDR3 sequence reads: CASSFTGFGYTF. The DNA of the CDR3 is TGTGCCAGCAGCTTCACAGGGTTTGGCTACACCTTC.

The J gene is TRBJ2-6, the V gene TRBV20-1, with D unclear. The V gene lost 0 bases and the J gene lost 2 bases, with 11 bases spanning the gap. This CDR3 is built from 16 residues. Germline V gene data show CDR1 as DFQATT and CDR2 as SNEGSKA (reference sequence). CDR3 nucleotide sequence: TGCAGTGCTAGAGATGATCCCAGTCCTGGGGCCAACGTCCTGACTTTC. As protein: CSARDDPSPGANVLTF.

This clonotype was counted a few times. The chain carries TRBV6-2 or TRBV6-3 and TRBJ2-7; D possibly corresponds to TRBD1 (5 bases). Trimming took 7 bases from V and 0 from J, leaving 10 bases between them. Germline V gives CDR1 MNHEY, CDR2 SVGEGT. This CDR3 has 13 amino acids. The CDR3 spells CASMRTLSYEQYF. DNA for the CDR3: TGTGCCAGCATGAGGACACTCTCCTACGAGCAGTACTTC.